Shown below are 17 T cell receptor beta chains from a single sample sequenced in a study of T cells in Graves' hyperthyroidism and ophthalmopathy. Using RNA transcripts as the source, TCR beta CDR3 regions were amplified. The HTBI primer set drove a first-round RT-PCR of the TCR CDR3. TCRdb redid the calling of the multiplex PCR reads with MiXCR, one entry per CDR3 protein. The data show around 340,000 distinct CDR3 sequences, about 18% seen once. The sequenced sample was blood. These receptors came from a woman in her thirties with Graves' hyperthyroidism that later progressed to Graves' ophthalmopathy.

The chain has TRBV7-2 and TRBJ2-7, with TRBD2 matching 11 bases. Germline V lookup: CDR1 SGHTA, CDR2 FQGNSA. The ends lost 2 bases at V and 0 bases at J; junction bases unmatched: 18. The CDR3 length is 21 residues. CDR3 sequence: CASSLLAAEPTSGGSSYEQYF. The CDR3 region has the DNA TGTGCCAGCAGCTTATTAGCCGCAGAACCAACTAGCGGGGGATCCTCCTACGAGCAGTACTTC.

V and J are TRBV5-1 and TRBJ2-3; 9 nucleotides line up with TRBD1. Germline CDR1 SGHRS, CDR2 YFSETQ. V trimming: 4 bases; J trimming: 6 bases; junction bases outside the gene matches: 12. CDR3 length equals 16 residues. CDR3: CASSLGTGIGKDTQYF. CDR3 DNA: TGCGCCAGCAGCCTAGGGACAGGGATTGGTAAGGATACGCAGTATTTT.

This clonotype was seen ten or more times. The J gene is TRBJ2-2, the V gene TRBV6-1; maybe TRBD1 (5 bases). Germline CDR1 is MNHNS and CDR2 is SASEGT. Trimming cost V 5 bases and J 7 bases, with 14 bases left between them. The CDR3 covers 14 residues. The CDR3 DNA sequence: TGTGCCAGCAGTTGGGCCAGGCAGGGCGGGGAGCTGTTTTTT. As protein: CASSWARQGGELFF.

This clonotype occurred a few times. CDR3 sequence: CSASLGGSNYGYTF. The CDR3 nucleotides are TGCAGTGCTAGTTTGGGAGGTTCGAACTATGGCTACACCTTC. This chain links TRBV20-1 with TRBJ1-2; D unclear. This CDR3 comprises 14 residues. Germline V gives CDR1 DFQATT, CDR2 SNEGSKA (reference sequence). Trimming removed 3 bases at V and 2 bases at J, with 13 bases between.

This chain uses TRBV19 with TRBJ2-7; D unresolved. Germline V gene sequence: CDR1 LNHDA, CDR2 SQIVND (reference sequence). This CDR3 spans 14 amino acids. V lost 8 bases, J lost 0 bases, and 14 bases lay in between. Here the CDR3 reads CASSPAAASYEQYF. The CDR3 bases are TGTGCCAGTTCTCCAGCCGCTGCCTCCTACGAGCAGTACTTC.

A few counts support this clonotype. The DNA of the CDR3 is TGTGCCAGCAGTTCCGCCGCTTCGGACAGCCTCTATGGCTACACCTTC. This translates into CASSSAASDSLYGYTF. The chain joins TRBV7-9 to TRBJ1-2, with D maybe TRBD1 (6 bases). The germline V gene has CDR1 SEHNR and CDR2 FQNEAQ (reference sequence). Trimming removed 6 bases from V and 4 bases from J, with 21 bases in between. The CDR3 extends over 16 amino acids.

This clonotype was counted only a few times. The rearrangement joins TRBV7-9 to TRBJ1-4; 10 bases line up with TRBD1. V shed 4 bases, J shed 8 bases, and the junction held 16 bases outside the gene matches. The CDR3 sequence is 18 residues long. CDR1 and CDR2 from the germline V gene are SEHNR and FQNEAQ (reference sequence). CDR3 amino acids: CASSSNDRGRGFGEKLFF. The CDR3 DNA is TGTGCCAGCAGCTCGAACGACAGGGGGCGAGGGTTTGGGGAAAAACTGTTTTTT.

This clonotype was detected ten times or more. The rearrangement joins TRBV2 to TRBJ2-7, with a weak D call TRBD2 (5 bases). V was cut by 7 bases and J by 2 bases, with 9 bases left in between. The length of the CDR3 is 12 residues. Germline V lookup: CDR1 SNHLY, CDR2 FYNNEI. The CDR3 region is CASNEGTYEQYF. The CDR3 DNA sequence: TGTGCCAGCAATGAGGGCACCTACGAGCAGTACTTC.

The chain links TRBV4-1 to TRBJ2-1, with 7 bases identical to TRBD2. V shed 0 bases, J shed 8 bases, and the junction held 1 base outside the gene matches. The CDR3 extends over 13 amino acids. Germline V gene sequence: CDR1 MGHRA, CDR2 YSYEKL. The CDR3 here is CASSQESGDEQFF. The CDR3 DNA reads TGCGCCAGCAGCCAAGAGAGCGGGGATGAGCAGTTCTTC.

This clonotype was counted many times. The genes are TRBV2 and TRBJ1-2; D remains ambiguous. CDR3 length: 12 amino acids. V dropped 2 bases and J dropped 5 bases, with 6 bases sitting between them. Germline assignment: CDR1 SNHLY and CDR2 FYNNEI. The CDR3 spells CASSERAYGYTF. The CDR3 region has the DNA TGTGCCAGCAGTGAAAGGGCATATGGCTACACCTTC.

This clonotype has a count of ten or more. The CDR3 region is CASNHGGAGETQYF. DNA for the CDR3: TGTGCCAGCAATCACGGGGGGGCAGGAGAGACCCAGTACTTC. The chain is built from TRBV6-1 and TRBJ2-5; TRBD2 matches 8 bases. The V gene's germline CDR1 is MNHNS and CDR2 SASEGT. The CDR3 consists of 14 residues. After removal of 7 bases from V and 4 bases from J, the junction contained 8 bases not matched to a gene.

This clonotype was observed at least ten times. The chain employs TRBV28 and TRBJ2-1; 12 bases are shared with TRBD2. With V trimmed by 2 bases and J by 5 bases, 10 bases remained unmatched. This CDR3 has 18 residues. From germline, CDR1 is MDHEN and CDR2 SYDVKM. CDR3 bases: TGTGCCAGCAGTTTACCTCCGGCTAGCGGGAGGGCCAACAATGAGCAGTTCTTC. This encodes CASSLPPASGRANNEQFF. Based on the CDR3 plus reference TRBV28 and TRBJ2-1, the full variable domain is DVKVTQSSRYLVKRTGEKVFLECVQDMDHENMFWYRQDPGLGLRLIYFSYDVKMKEKGDIPEGYSVSREKKERFSLILESASTNQTSMYLCASSLPPASGRANNEQFFGPGTRLTVL.

In its sample, this clonotype was seen many times. This chain connects TRBV12-3 or TRBV12-4 to TRBJ2-7; D may be TRBD1 (7 bases). The CDR3 runs 16 residues. V was clipped by 6 bases and J by 3 bases, with 21 bases between them. For the CDR3, the DNA is TGTGCCAGCAGCAACCCGGAGGAGGGGGCGAGCTACGAGCAGTACTTC. Its translation is CASSNPEEGASYEQYF.

The chain has TRBV13 and TRBJ1-1; a weak D match, TRBD1 (5 bases). The CDR3 covers 16 residues. Per germline, CDR1 PRHDT and CDR2 FYEKMQ (reference sequence). The V end lost 5 bases, the J end lost 0 bases, and 16 bases lay between the germline ends. CDR3: CASSETGTVMNTEAFF. CDR3 sequence (DNA): TGTGCCAGCAGCGAAACCGGGACGGTTATGAACACTGAAGCTTTCTTT.

The table lists this clonotype with many counts. The chain recombines TRBV12-3 or TRBV12-4 with TRBJ1-2; D ambiguous. Trimming removed 3 bases at V and 3 bases at J, with 8 bases between. This CDR3 has 13 residues. This CDR3 is CASSFPGYYGYTF. CDR3 in DNA: TGTGCCAGCAGTTTCCCCGGCTACTATGGCTACACCTTC.

J is TRBJ2-7 and V is TRBV3-1; D ambiguous. V shed 5 bases and J shed 5 bases, with 13 bases lying between them. This CDR3 contains 13 residues. Germline loops: CDR1 LGHDT, CDR2 YNNKEL (reference sequence). Here the CDR3 reads CASSFKATHEQYF. CDR3 nucleotide sequence: TGTGCCAGCAGCTTCAAGGCCACCCACGAGCAGTACTTC.

This clonotype was picked up many times. The chain has TRBV12-3 or TRBV12-4 and TRBJ2-1; no clear D gene. V was pared by 6 bases and J by 0 bases, with 18 bases between. This CDR3 is built from 17 residues. In DNA, the CDR3 is TGTGCCAGCAGCCTCCCGAACACCAGGAGCTCCTACAATGAGCAGTTCTTC. This translates into CASSLPNTRSSYNEQFF.